These 4 T cell receptor beta chains originate from one sample sequenced in a study of T cells expressing NK-cell markers. TCRdb re-analyzed the 5' RACE reads; it lists each CDR3 protein once, without DNA. The record lists about half a million distinct CDR3 sequences, of which the ten most abundant hold 1.4%. What was sequenced was blood T cells: a sorted CD56 or NKG2C T cell subset, CD4+ or CD8+ T cells, or bulk PBMC T cells (not recorded which). The receptors were sampled from a woman in her forties or fifties in good health.

The V call is TRBV7-9, the J call TRBJ2-7; the D call of TRBD1 rests on TCRdb alone, since no DNA is present to check it. This CDR3 has 16 residues. Per the germline V gene, CDR1 is SEHNR and CDR2 is FQNEAQ (reference sequence). The CDR3 protein is CASSFGRDRGTYEQYF.

This chain uses TRBV12-3 or TRBV12-4 with TRBJ2-1. This CDR3 has 13 residues. The CDR3 spells CASSLGIQSEQFF.

V is TRBV12-3 or TRBV12-4 and J is TRBJ1-5; the TCRdb call, TRBD1, lacks DNA for checking. The CDR3 spans 14 residues. Here the CDR3 reads CASSFAGTGQPQHF.

V is TRBV18 and J is TRBJ2-3; the D gene TCRdb calls, TRBD2, cannot be checked with no DNA. The germline gives CDR1 KGHSH, CDR2 LQKENI. CDR3 length: 17 residues. The CDR3 reads CASSPRDLAWNADTQYF.